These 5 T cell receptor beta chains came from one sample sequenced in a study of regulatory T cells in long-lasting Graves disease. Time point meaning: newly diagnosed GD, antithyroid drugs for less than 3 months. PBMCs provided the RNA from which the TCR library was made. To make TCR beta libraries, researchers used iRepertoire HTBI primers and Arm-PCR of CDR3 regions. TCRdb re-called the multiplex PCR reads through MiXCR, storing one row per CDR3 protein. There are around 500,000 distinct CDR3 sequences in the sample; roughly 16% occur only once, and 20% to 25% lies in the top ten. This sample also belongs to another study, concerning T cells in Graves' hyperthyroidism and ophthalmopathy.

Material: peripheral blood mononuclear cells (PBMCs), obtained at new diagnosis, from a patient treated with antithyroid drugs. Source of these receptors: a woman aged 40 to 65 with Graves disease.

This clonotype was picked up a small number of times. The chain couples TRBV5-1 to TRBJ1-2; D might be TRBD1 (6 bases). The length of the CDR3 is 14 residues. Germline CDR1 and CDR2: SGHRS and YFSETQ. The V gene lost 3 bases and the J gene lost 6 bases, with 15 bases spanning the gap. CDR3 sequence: CASSSQGRENGYTF. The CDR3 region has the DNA TGCGCCAGCAGCTCACAGGGACGAGAGAATGGCTACACCTTC.

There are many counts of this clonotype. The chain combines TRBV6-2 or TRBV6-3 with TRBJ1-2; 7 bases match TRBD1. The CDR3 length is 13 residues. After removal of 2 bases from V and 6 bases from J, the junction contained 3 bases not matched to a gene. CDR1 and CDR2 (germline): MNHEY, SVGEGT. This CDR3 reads CASSYRDSNGYTF. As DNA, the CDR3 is TGTGCCAGCAGTTACCGGGACAGCAATGGCTACACCTTC.

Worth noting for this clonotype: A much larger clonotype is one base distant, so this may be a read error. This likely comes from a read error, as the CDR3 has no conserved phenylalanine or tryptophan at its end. CDR3 bases: TGTGCCAGCAGCTTTCTAGCGGGGCCCTCCTACAATGAGCAGTTCTCC. Translated: CASSFLAGPSYNEQFS. This chain uses TRBV3-1 with TRBJ2-1; 9 positions agree with TRBD2. This CDR3 comprises 16 residues. The germline V gene encodes CDR1 LGHDT and CDR2 YNNKEL (reference sequence). Trimming removed 5 bases from V and 0 bases from J; junction bases left unmatched: 5.

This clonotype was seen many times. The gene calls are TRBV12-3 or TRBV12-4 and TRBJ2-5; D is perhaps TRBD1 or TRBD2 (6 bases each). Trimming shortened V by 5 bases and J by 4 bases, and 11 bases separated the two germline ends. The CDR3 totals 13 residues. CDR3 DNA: TGTGCCAGCAGTACTTGGGGGGCAGAGACCCAGTACTTC. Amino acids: CASSTWGAETQYF.

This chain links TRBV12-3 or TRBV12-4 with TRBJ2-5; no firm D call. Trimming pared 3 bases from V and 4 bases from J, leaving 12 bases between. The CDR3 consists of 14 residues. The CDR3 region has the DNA TGTGCCAGCAGTTTGAGTCGGTCCGGAGAGACCCAGTACTTC. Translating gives CASSLSRSGETQYF.